The clone carrying this T cell receptor (beta chain) was recorded only once. The sample is drawn from a study of OX40 agonist ivuxolimab in advanced cancers. For the study at large: Clinicians treated patients with ivuxolimab, an agonistic anti-OX40 (CD134) antibody. Participants could have had prior anti-PD-1, anti-PD-L1 or anti-CTLA-4 therapy, and around 40% had some.

Only in-frame clones appear in the TCRdb table, and some are missing; sequencing was by immunoSEQ multiplex PCR. Here the sample spans about 59,000 clones, approximately 87% being singletons. CDR3 length: 13 residues. V was shortened by 4 bases and J by 4 bases, with 10 bases between the two germline ends. Germline CDR1 is SGHRS and CDR2 is YFSETQ. Patients were ineligible given autoimmune disease history or systemic immunosuppression. Blood sampling was done at baseline, cycle 4 day 1, and cycle 7 day 1. This receptor was obtained from an adult with an advanced solid tumor such as melanoma, head and neck, liver or kidney cancer. The chain has TRBV5-1 and TRBJ2-3; D ambiguous. The material was CD4+ or CD8+ T cells sorted from blood, obtained in a trial of the OX40 agonist ivuxolimab. CDR3 in amino acids: CASSPQKPDTQYF. In nucleotides, the CDR3 is TGCGCCAGCAGCCCCCAAAAGCCAGATACGCAGTATTTT.